Below are 3 T cell receptor beta chains sequenced from a single sample in a study of blood T cell repertoires in COVID-19. Libraries were prepared by immunoSEQ multiplex PCR; TCRdb keeps only in-frame clonotypes and omits some of them. The table includes some 250,000 clones, about four fifths detected once. Sequencing used peripheral blood. The source of these receptors is a man aged 35 to 55 with active or convalescent COVID-19.

V is TRBV11-3 and J is TRBJ2-1, with D perhaps TRBD1 (5 bases). Germline V gene data show CDR1 as SGHNT and CDR2 as YENEEA. This CDR3 is built from 16 residues. With 5 bases removed from V and 0 bases from J, the gap between germline ends came to 14 bases. The CDR3 loop is CASSRTSASSYNEQFF. CDR3 DNA: TGTGCCAGCAGCCGGACATCTGCCAGCTCCTACAATGAGCAGTTCTTC.

The chain has TRBV30 and TRBJ1-3, with D hard to call. Germline assignment: CDR1 GTSNPN and CDR2 SVGIG (reference sequence). V lost 4 bases, J lost 4 bases, and 8 bases lay in between. The length of the CDR3 is 12 residues. The CDR3 coding sequence is TGTGCCTGGAACGGACTCGGAAACACCATATATTTT. It translates to CAWNGLGNTIYF.

The J gene is TRBJ2-7, the V gene TRBV18; D remains ambiguous. The length of the CDR3 is 13 residues. Deletions cut 0 bases from V and 2 bases from J, with 5 bases between. CDR1 is KGHSH and CDR2 is LQKENI in the germline V gene. DNA of the CDR3: TGTGCCAGCTCACCACCGTCTCCCTACGAGCAGTACTTC. It yields the protein CASSPPSPYEQYF. The variable domain in full, with the rest retrieved from reference TRBV18 and TRBJ2-7, is NAGVMQNPRHLVRRRGQEARLRCSPMKGHSHVYWYRQLPEEGLKFMVYLQKENIIDESGMPKERFSAEFPKEGPSILRIQQVVRGDSAAYFCASSPPSPYEQYFGPGTRLTVT.